These 25 T cell receptor beta chains were sequenced from one sample in a study of cytomegalovirus exposure and HLA in healthy donors. Vbeta (60) and Jbeta (13) primers were used in the PCR. Sequencing was performed with immunoSEQ multiplex PCR; in TCRdb, only in-frame clones are kept and a portion is missing. Its listing shows under 130,000 clones. The source material was PBMCs. The receptor source for this set is a man aged 45-65 years in good health and CMV-seronegative.

About this clone: Other nucleotide sequences from this sample produce the same CDR3. The chain is built from TRBV6-5 and TRBJ1-1; no clear D. CDR3 size: 13 residues. V lost 0 bases, J lost 5 bases, and 7 bases lay in between. CDR1 is MNHEY, CDR2 SVGAGI, per germline. CDR3 in DNA: TGTGCCAGCAGTTACTCAGGAGGGACTGAAGCTTTCTTT. Its translation is CASSYSGGTEAFF.

The chain links TRBV5-1 to TRBJ1-2; the D is unclear. The CDR3 totals 14 residues. Trimming left V 0 bases short and J 0 bases short, with 6 bases between. Germline V CDR1 and CDR2: SGHRS, YFSETQ. The CDR3 DNA sequence: TGCGCCAGCAGCTTGGACAGTCCTAACTATGGCTACACCTTC. This sequence encodes CASSLDSPNYGYTF.

The V call is TRBV11-2, the J call TRBJ1-5; maybe TRBD1 (5 bases). The germline CDR1 and CDR2 sequences are SGHAT and FQNNGV. Trimming took off 4 bases at V and 6 bases at J, with 16 bases between the two ends. The CDR3 runs to 15 residues. The CDR3 loop is CASSSREGVSQPQHF. Written as DNA, the CDR3 is TGTGCCAGCAGCTCCCGTGAAGGGGTGAGTCAGCCCCAGCATTTT.

The V gene is TRBV29-1, the J gene TRBJ2-1; tentatively, D is TRBD1 (5 bases). CDR1 SQVTM and CDR2 ANQGSEA come from the germline V gene. V shed 3 bases and J shed 6 bases, with 9 bases lying between them. The CDR3 length is 12 residues. The CDR3 loop is CSVDQGFNEQFF. CDR3 nucleotides: TGCAGCGTTGACCAGGGCTTCAATGAGCAGTTCTTC.

The rearrangement links TRBV6-1 to TRBJ2-7, with D possibly being TRBD1 (5 bases). Germline lookup yields CDR1 MNHNS and CDR2 SASEGT. Deletions cut 7 bases from V and 2 bases from J, with 15 bases between. The CDR3 has 14 residues. The CDR3 reads CASISNRNTYEQYF. CDR3 nucleotides: TGTGCCAGCATTAGTAACAGGAATACCTACGAGCAGTACTTC.

The chain links TRBV9 to TRBJ2-1; tentatively, D is TRBD2 (6 bases). CDR3 length equals 15 residues. V gave up 1 base and J gave up 0 bases, with 8 bases separating them. Looked up from germline, CDR1 is SGDLS and CDR2 is YYNGEE. This CDR3 reads CASSVRGNSYNEQFF. CDR3 nucleotide sequence: TGTGCCAGCAGCGTACGGGGGAACTCCTACAATGAGCAGTTCTTC. Using reference TRBV9 and TRBJ2-1 for the parts outside the CDR3, the full variable domain is DSGVTQTPKHLITATGQRVTLRCSPRSGDLSVYWYQQSLDQGLQFLIQYYNGEERAKGNILERFSAQQFPDLHSELNLSSLELGDSALYFCASSVRGNSYNEQFFGPGTRLTVL.

The J gene is TRBJ2-7, the V gene TRBV5-1; D is possibly TRBD1 (6 bases). The CDR3 contains 16 residues. V lost 0 bases and J lost 3, with 16 bases in between. CDR1 is SGHRS, CDR2 YFSETQ, per germline. The DNA for the CDR3 is TGCGCCAGCAGCTTGGGGGGGACATACCCTGACTACGAGCAGTACTTC. This gives the protein CASSLGGTYPDYEQYF.

The J gene is TRBJ2-7, the V gene TRBV9; tentative D call: TRBD1 (8 bases). Germline assignment: CDR1 SGDLS and CDR2 YYNGEE. V lost 2 bases, J lost 6 bases, and 12 bases lay in between. This CDR3 has 13 residues. The CDR3 DNA sequence: TGTGCCAGCAGCGTGACAGGGGAGGGCGAGCAGTACTTC. Its translation is CASSVTGEGEQYF.

V is TRBV19 and J is TRBJ1-2; D possibly corresponds to TRBD1 (6 bases). The CDR3 contains 13 residues. Germline CDR1 LNHDA, CDR2 SQIVND (reference sequence). V shed 5 bases and J shed 4 bases, with 11 bases lying between them. The CDR3 DNA sequence: TGTGCCAGTAGTTCCGGGACACCCTATGGCTACACCTTC. It specifies CASSSGTPYGYTF. The variable domain in full, completed from reference TRBV19 and TRBJ1-2, reads DGGITQSPKYLFRKEGQNVTLSCEQNLNHDAMYWYRQDPGQGLRLIYYSQIVNDFQKGDIAEGYSVSREKKESFPLTVTSAQKNPTAFYLCASSSGTPYGYTFGSGTRLTVV.

This chain joins TRBV27 and TRBJ2-2; maybe TRBD1 (6 bases). CDR1 MNHEY and CDR2 SMNVEV come from the germline V gene (reference sequence). V was cut by 9 bases and J by 0 bases, with 8 bases left in between. The CDR3 is made up of 13 amino acids. The CDR3 is CASRQANTGELFF. The CDR3 DNA reads TGTGCCAGTAGACAGGCGAACACCGGGGAGCTGTTTTTT.

The chain links TRBV14 to TRBJ1-1, with 9 bases fitting TRBD1. The length of the CDR3 is 15 residues. The J segment lost 6 bases and the V segment lost 1 base, leaving 6 bases of the junction unmatched. Germline-derived CDR1 and CDR2 are SGHDN and FVKESK. The CDR3 DNA is TGTGCCAGCAGCCAAGTAACAGGGGGCGTCGCTGAAGCTTTCTTT. The encoded protein is CASSQVTGGVAEAFF.

V gene TRBV15 combines with J gene TRBJ2-7; 8 nucleotides line up with TRBD1. The germline gives CDR1 LNHNV, CDR2 YYDKDF (reference sequence). The length of the CDR3 is 15 residues. After removal of 0 bases from V and 1 base from J, the junction contained 2 bases not matched to a gene. CDR3 nucleotide sequence: TGTGCCACCAGCAGAGAAAGACAGGGGTCCTACGAGCAGTACTTC. Amino acids: CATSRERQGSYEQYF.

This rearrangement joins TRBV7-9 to TRBJ1-4; TRBD1 might be the D (5 bases). The germline V and J ends were trimmed by 6 bases and 0 bases, with 11 bases remaining between them. The germline gives CDR1 SEHNR, CDR2 FQNEAQ (reference sequence). The CDR3 length is 15 residues. CDR3 amino acids: CASSLQVATNEKLFF. CDR3 nucleotide sequence: TGTGCCAGCAGTTTACAGGTTGCAACTAATGAAAAACTGTTTTTT.

The chain recombines TRBV10-3 with TRBJ2-5; TRBD2 might be the D (5 bases). The V end was cut by 6 bases, the J end by 7 bases, with 18 bases between. The CDR3 is 14 residues long. The germline V gene encodes CDR1 ENHRY and CDR2 SYGVKD. The CDR3 sequence is CAISSGSTGGTQYF. The CDR3 DNA is TGTGCCATCAGCTCGGGAAGCACCGGAGGGACCCAGTACTTC.

The chain combines TRBV5-8 with TRBJ1-2; 7 nucleotides align to TRBD1. The V segment lost 4 bases and the J segment 1 base; nucleotides outside the gene matches: 13. The length of the CDR3 is 17 residues. Germline CDR1 and CDR2: SGHTS and YDEGEE. CDR3 region: CASSPTRGDRRNYGYTF. DNA of the CDR3: TGTGCCAGCAGCCCGACCCGAGGGGACAGACGTAACTATGGCTACACCTTC.

V is TRBV7-2 and J is TRBJ1-3; no definite D call. The CDR3 loop spans 12 amino acids. V was clipped by 5 bases and J by 4 bases, with 6 bases between them. Germline loops: CDR1 SGHTA, CDR2 FQGNSA. CDR3 in DNA: TGTGCCAGCAGCCCACAGGGAAACACCATATATTTT. Amino acid sequence: CASSPQGNTIYF. The full variable domain, with the rest looked up from reference TRBV7-2 and TRBJ1-3, is GAGVSQSPSNKVTEKGKDVELRCDPISGHTALYWYRQSLGQGLEFLIYFQGNSAPDKSGLPSDRFSAERTGGSVSTLTIQRTQQEDSAVYLCASSPQGNTIYFGEGSWLTVV.

The chain couples TRBV4-1 to TRBJ2-4; D gene ambiguous. V was trimmed by 0 bases and J by 0 bases, leaving 15 bases between them. From germline, CDR1 is MGHRA and CDR2 YSYEKL. The CDR3 has 18 amino acids. The CDR3 region has the DNA TGCGCCAGCAGCCAAGATTGGTACGAGCCCCTAGCCAAAAACATTCAGTACTTC. Translation gives CASSQDWYEPLAKNIQYF.

Here the CDR3 reads CASSEVRDGYTF. Here the CDR3 DNA reads TGTGCCAGCAGTGAAGTCAGGGATGGCTACACCTTC. The chain joins TRBV25-1 to TRBJ1-2, with a tentative D call TRBD1 (5 bases). The V gene lost 2 bases and the J gene lost 6 bases, with 7 bases spanning the gap. CDR3 size: 12 residues. Germline V gene lookup returns CDR1 MGHDK and CDR2 SYGVNS.

The chain employs TRBV29-1 and TRBJ2-7; 7 bases match TRBD1. Germline V gene data show CDR1 as SQVTM and CDR2 as ANQGSEA. Trimming at V came to 4 bases and at J to 3 bases, leaving 3 bases not matched to a gene. The CDR3 sequence is 12 residues long. CDR3 sequence reads: CSVGSGGYEQYF. The CDR3 DNA sequence: TGCAGCGTTGGGTCAGGGGGCTACGAGCAGTACTTC.

V and J are TRBV19 and TRBJ1-6; 8 bases match TRBD1. J gave up 0 bases and V 4 bases, and 8 bases lay outside the gene matches. Germline assignment: CDR1 LNHDA and CDR2 SQIVND (reference sequence). The CDR3 is 18 amino acids. The DNA for the CDR3 is TGTGCCAGTAGTAAAATATCAGGGGGCATCTCCTATAATTCACCCCTCCACTTT. It is translated as CASSKISGGISYNSPLHF.

This rearrangement joins TRBV18 to TRBJ2-5, with 8 nucleotides matching TRBD1. With 2 bases clipped from V and 4 bases from J, the junction kept 0 bases outside the gene matches. Germline CDR1 reads KGHSH; CDR2 reads LQKENI. CDR3 size: 13 residues. The CDR3 DNA follows: TGTGCCAGCTCACCAGGACAGGGAGAGACCCAGTACTTC. Translation: CASSPGQGETQYF.

The CDR3 bases are TGTGCCAGCAGTTTTTCAGGGTCACGAGCGCACACTGAAGCTTTCTTT. Translated: CASSFSGSRAHTEAFF. The V gene is TRBV6-6, the J gene TRBJ1-1, with a possible D match to TRBD1 (5 bases). Germline values: CDR1 MNHNY, CDR2 SVGAGI (reference sequence). This CDR3 comprises 16 residues. The ends were cut back, 4 bases at V and 3 bases at J, with 18 bases in the middle.

Turning to this clone: One end of the junction is discordant with germline, which a read error may explain. The chain carries TRBV7-7 and TRBJ2-5; weak D call: TRBD1 (6 bases). The CDR3 is 15 amino acids. From germline, CDR1 is SSHAT and CDR2 FNYEAQ (reference sequence). For the CDR3, the DNA is TGTGCTAGCAGCCGAGGGACAACCCTAATAGAGACCCAGTACTTC. Protein: CASSRGTTLIETQYF.

The J gene is TRBJ2-2, the V gene TRBV2, with 9 bases fitting TRBD1. V was clipped by 4 bases and J by 0 bases; unmatched bases: 3. CDR1 and CDR2 (germline): SNHLY, FYNNEI. The CDR3 is 16 residues long. The CDR3 spells CASSGQGGSNTGELFF. The CDR3 nucleotides read TGTGCCAGCAGTGGACAGGGGGGTTCGAACACCGGGGAGCTGTTTTTT.

The CDR3 region is CASSRLGGGSGANVLTF. CDR3 bases: TGTGCCAGCAGCCGACTTGGGGGGGGGTCTGGGGCCAACGTCCTGACTTTC. This rearrangement joins TRBV7-8 to TRBJ2-6; 7 bases map to TRBD2. From germline, CDR1 is SGHVS and CDR2 FQNEAQ. The CDR3 totals 17 residues. The J segment lost 1 base and the V segment lost 5 bases, leaving 8 bases of the junction unmatched.